This passage covers 21 T cell receptor beta chains from one sample sequenced in a study of CD8+ T cells in alopecia areata. cDNA reverse transcribed from extracted RNA served as the sequencing template. Profiling relied on immunoSEQ multiplex PCR, and the TCRdb table lists in-frame clones only, not all of them. The table lists approximately 100,000 clones, 55% of them singletons. Sequencing used CD4+ T cells sorted from blood. The receptors derive from a human donor in good health.

The chain uses TRBV25-1 and TRBJ2-2; D is unresolved. CDR1 and CDR2 from the germline V gene are MGHDK and SYGVNS. This CDR3 has 13 amino acids. V lost 6 bases to trimming and J lost 1 base, with 6 bases between them. Written as DNA, the CDR3 is TGTGCCAGCAGGGCACTGAACACCGGGGAGCTGTTTTTT. Its translation is CASRALNTGELFF.

This clone was counted a single time. The rearrangement uses TRBV27 and TRBJ2-5, with 7 bases matching TRBD1. J gave up 4 bases and V 3 bases, and 2 bases lay outside the gene matches. The CDR3 runs to 13 residues. Germline V lookup: CDR1 MNHEY, CDR2 SMNVEV (reference sequence). For the CDR3, the DNA is TGTGCCAGCAGTTTGGCAGGGGGAGAGACCCAGTACTTC. This codes for CASSLAGGETQYF.

This chain uses TRBV4-3 with TRBJ2-5, with TRBD2 identical over 7 bases. The CDR3 is made up of 13 amino acids. Trimming took 2 bases from V and 4 from J; bases not matched to a gene: 1. The germline V gene encodes CDR1 LGHNA and CDR2 YSLEER. The DNA of the CDR3 is TGCGCCAGCAGCCAAACGGGGGGAGAGACCCAGTACTTC. Translating it yields CASSQTGGETQYF.

This clone was picked up a small number of times. The V and J genes are TRBV30 and TRBJ2-1; 11 nucleotides align to TRBD2. The V segment lost 5 bases and the J segment 10 bases; nucleotides outside the gene matches: 7. This CDR3 has 13 residues. Germline CDR1 GTSNPN, CDR2 SVGIG (reference sequence). DNA for the CDR3: TGTGCCTGGGCTCGACTAGCGGGGAGCGAGCAGTTCTTC. Amino acid sequence: CAWARLAGSEQFF.

The chain joins TRBV5-6 to TRBJ2-1; D not resolved. The CDR3 is 14 residues long. CDR1 SGHDT and CDR2 YYEEEE come from the germline V gene. V was pared by 3 bases and J by 9 bases, with 16 bases between. The CDR3 reads CASSSNPLVREQFF. CDR3 nucleotides: TGTGCCAGCAGCTCCAATCCCCTGGTACGTGAGCAGTTCTTC.

This clone was observed a few times. Other DNA sequences of this sample code for an identical CDR3. V gene TRBV4-3 combines with J gene TRBJ2-7; tentative D call: TRBD2 (5 bases). Deletions cut 3 bases from V and 3 bases from J, with 9 bases between. The CDR3 contains 13 residues. Germline CDR1 reads LGHNA; CDR2 reads YSLEER. The CDR3 here is CASSQEVRYEQYF. CDR3 bases: TGCGCCAGCAGCCAGGAGGTCCGCTACGAGCAGTACTTC.

This clone was seen only once. V and J are TRBV30 and TRBJ2-6, with D perhaps assigned TRBD1 or TRBD2 (6 bases each). Trimming removed 1 base at V and 0 bases at J, with 13 bases between. The germline V gene has CDR1 GTSNPN and CDR2 SVGIG (reference sequence). The CDR3 is 17 amino acids. CDR3 bases: TGTGCCTGGAGTGCGGGGGCATTAAGCTCTGGGGCCAACGTCCTGACTTTC. It translates to CAWSAGALSSGANVLTF.

V is TRBV30 and J is TRBJ1-1, with TRBD1 as a possible D gene (5 bases). V was pared by 2 bases and J by 0 bases, with 19 bases between. From germline, CDR1 is GTSNPN and CDR2 SVGIG (reference sequence). This CDR3 has 17 residues. The CDR3 is CAWSPTGYRFMNTEAFF. The CDR3 DNA reads as TGTGCCTGGAGTCCAACGGGCTACAGGTTCATGAACACTGAAGCTTTCTTT.

The V and J genes are TRBV7-9 and TRBJ2-5; D is unclear. The germline V gene encodes CDR1 SEHNR and CDR2 FQNEAQ (reference sequence). The V gene lost 2 bases and the J gene lost 4 bases, with 5 bases spanning the gap. There are 12 residues in the CDR3. CDR3 in DNA: TGTGCCAGCAGCTTACACGGAGAGACCCAGTACTTC. Its protein product is CASSLHGETQYF.

The chain is built from TRBV7-2 and TRBJ2-7, with 7 positions matching TRBD1. The CDR3 covers 14 residues. V shed 4 bases, J shed 3 bases, and the junction held 6 bases outside the gene matches. The V gene's germline CDR1 is SGHTA and CDR2 FQGNSA. CDR3 amino acids: CASSSPGQSYEQYF. DNA for the CDR3: TGTGCCAGCAGCTCGCCGGGACAGAGCTACGAGCAGTACTTC.

A few counts support this clone. The rearrangement links TRBV4-3 to TRBJ2-7; D gene uncertain. This CDR3 has 14 amino acids. With 1 base removed from V and 0 bases from J, the gap between germline ends came to 7 bases. Per the germline V gene, CDR1 is LGHNA and CDR2 is YSLEER. The CDR3 is CASSQGGSSYEQYF. CDR3 nucleotides: TGCGCCAGCAGCCAAGGAGGAAGCTCCTACGAGCAGTACTTC.

This clone was seen a single time. This chain uses TRBV23-1 with TRBJ2-7; D is perhaps TRBD1 (6 bases). TRBV23-1 carries the ORF label, with uncertain function. The V and J ends lost 6 bases and 3 bases respectively, with 15 bases between them. The CDR3 is 14 amino acids. CDR3 in DNA: TGCGCCAGCAGACCACAGGGAAAAAGCTACGAGCAGTACTTC. This gives the protein CASRPQGKSYEQYF.

This clone was counted between two and nine times. V is TRBV7-8 and J is TRBJ2-7; tentatively, D is TRBD2 (7 bases). CDR1 and CDR2 (germline): SGHVS, FQNEAQ. The CDR3 has 14 amino acids. The ends were cut back, 5 bases at V and 7 bases at J, with 18 bases in the middle. CDR3 in amino acids: CASSRSRGGVEQYF. DNA of the CDR3: TGTGCCAGCAGCCGCTCCCGAGGGGGGGTGGAGCAGTACTTC.

The rearrangement joins TRBV29-1 to TRBJ2-3, with D unclear. CDR1 SQVTM and CDR2 ANQGSEA come from the germline V gene. V was shortened by 3 bases and J by 3 bases, with 10 bases between the two germline ends. The CDR3 extends over 13 amino acids. As DNA, the CDR3 is TGCAGCGTTGAGGTGTGGGGAACAGATACGCAGTATTTT. Residues: CSVEVWGTDTQYF.

J is TRBJ2-3 and V is TRBV15; possible D gene TRBD2, 6 bases. The CDR3 has 14 residues. The germline V gene encodes CDR1 LNHNV and CDR2 YYDKDF (reference sequence). V lost 5 bases and J 4 bases, leaving 13 bases between the germline ends. The CDR3 DNA reads TGTGCCACCAGCCTGACTGGAGGGCCAGATACGCAGTATTTT. The encoded protein is CATSLTGGPDTQYF. The entire variable domain, with the rest obtained from reference TRBV15 and TRBJ2-3, is as follows: DAMVIQNPRYQVTQFGKPVTLSCSQTLNHNVMYWYQQKSSQAPKLLFHYYDKDFNNEADTPDNFQSRRPNTSFCFLDIRSPGLGDTAMYLCATSLTGGPDTQYFGPGTRLTVL.

The J gene is TRBJ2-3, the V gene TRBV6-5; no definite D call. The CDR3 loop spans 11 amino acids. The V gene lost 6 bases and the J gene lost 2 bases, with 3 bases spanning the gap. In germline, CDR1 is MNHEY, CDR2 SVGAGI. The CDR3 here is CASRNTDTQYF. The CDR3 region has the DNA TGTGCCAGCAGGAACACAGATACGCAGTATTTT.

The chain employs TRBV7-2 and TRBJ2-3; D may correspond to TRBD1 or TRBD2 (6 bases each). The CDR3 extends over 15 amino acids. Germline V lookup: CDR1 SGHTA, CDR2 FQGNSA. Trimming removed 4 bases at V and 0 bases at J, with 11 bases between. The CDR3 coding sequence is TGTGCCAGCAGCTCTCGGAGGGGGAGCACAGATACGCAGTATTTT. It specifies CASSSRRGSTDTQYF.

This clone showed up many times. The chain employs TRBV7-9 and TRBJ1-2; 9 bases fit TRBD1. The CDR3 length is 13 residues. Germline V lookup: CDR1 SEHNR, CDR2 FQNEAQ (reference sequence). The ends lost 10 bases at V and 7 bases at J; junction bases unmatched: 10. Here the CDR3 DNA reads TGTGCCACCCAGCGGACAGGGGTTGGTGGCTACACCTTC. It translates to CATQRTGVGGYTF.

This clone was seen a few times. The chain uses TRBV5-1 and TRBJ2-2, with no clear D. Trimming left V 0 bases short and J 4 bases short, with 10 bases between. CDR1 SGHRS and CDR2 YFSETQ come from the germline V gene. This CDR3 contains 15 residues. The chain's CDR3 is CASSLGAASTGELFF. The CDR3 coding sequence is TGCGCCAGCAGCTTGGGGGCAGCGAGCACCGGGGAGCTGTTTTTT.

The rearrangement uses TRBV6-5 and TRBJ2-7; D may match TRBD1 or TRBD2 (5 bases each). This CDR3 spans 14 amino acids. The V gene's germline CDR1 is MNHEY and CDR2 SVGAGI. Trimming removed 8 bases from V and 0 bases from J, with 14 bases in between. In DNA, the CDR3 is TGTGCCAGCGGGGACGCAGTGAGCTCCTACGAGCAGTACTTC. It codes for CASGDAVSSYEQYF.

This sequence joins TRBV7-6 and TRBJ2-2, with D possibly matching TRBD1 (6 bases). The germline CDR1 and CDR2 sequences are SGHVS and FNYEAQ. This CDR3 comprises 13 residues. Trimming took 5 bases from V and 4 from J, leaving 8 bases between them. The CDR3 DNA is TGTGCCAGCAGCCACAGGGCCACCGGGGAGCTGTTTTTT. It codes for CASSHRATGELFF.